The 22 T cell receptor beta chains in this list originate from one sample, sequenced in a study of blood T cell repertoires in COVID-19. Profiling relied on immunoSEQ multiplex PCR, and the TCRdb table lists in-frame clones only, not all of them. The table shows 80,000 to 130,000 clones, with around nine tenths occurring only once. The source material was peripheral blood. These receptors were taken from a man between 65 and 85 years old with acute or convalescent COVID-19.

The chain uses TRBV27 and TRBJ2-7; no reliable D call. Trimming removed 3 bases from V and 4 bases from J, with 10 bases in between. This CDR3 region has 13 residues. Per germline, CDR1 MNHEY and CDR2 SMNVEV (reference sequence). This CDR3 is CASSLGSLYEQYF. In DNA, the CDR3 is TGTGCCAGCAGTTTGGGCTCTCTTTACGAGCAGTACTTC.

This sequence joins TRBV9 and TRBJ2-2; TRBD1 matches at 7 bases. With V trimmed by 3 bases and J by 8 bases, 4 bases remained unmatched. Germline CDR1 and CDR2: SGDLS and YYNGEE. The CDR3 extends over 13 amino acids. In DNA, the CDR3 is TGTGCCAGCAGCGCAGGGGGAGTGGGGGAGCTGTTTTTT. This codes for CASSAGGVGELFF.

The table lists this clone with a few counts. This chain uses TRBV28 with TRBJ2-7; 7 bases fit TRBD2. CDR3 length equals 14 residues. V shed 6 bases, J shed 2 bases, and the junction held 7 bases outside the gene matches. CDR1 is MDHEN, CDR2 SYDVKM, per germline. The CDR3 protein is CASSISGDPYEQYF. As DNA, the CDR3 is TGTGCCAGCAGCATAAGCGGGGACCCCTACGAGCAGTACTTC.

This rearrangement joins TRBV7-8 to TRBJ2-2; 9 bases match TRBD1. The CDR3 sequence is 15 residues long. The V and J ends lost 8 bases and 7 bases, in that order; junction bases with no gene match: 11. Germline CDR1 and CDR2: SGHVS and FQNEAQ. CDR3 loop: CASPPRDRVGGELFF. In nucleotides, the CDR3 is TGTGCCAGCCCCCCCCGGGACAGGGTTGGCGGGGAGCTGTTTTTT.

The genes are TRBV14 and TRBJ1-2, with 9 bases aligning to TRBD1. Germline V gene lookup returns CDR1 SGHDN and CDR2 FVKESK. The CDR3 contains 13 residues. The V and J ends lost 4 bases and 8 bases, in that order; junction bases with no gene match: 5. The CDR3 bases are TGTGCCAGCAGCCCTACAGGGGGCTACGGCTACACCTTC. Its protein is CASSPTGGYGYTF.

In DNA form, the CDR3 reads TGTGCCAGCAGTCAGACAGGGGGGAACACTGAAGCTTTCTTT. This encodes CASSQTGGNTEAFF. The V gene is TRBV25-1, the J gene TRBJ1-1, with TRBD1 matching 9 bases. With 5 bases clipped from V and 1 base from J, the junction kept 2 bases outside the gene matches. The CDR3 has 14 amino acids. Germline V gene data show CDR1 as MGHDK and CDR2 as SYGVNS. Full variable domain (missing parts from reference TRBV25-1 and TRBJ1-1): EADIYQTPRYLVIGTGKKITLECSQTMGHDKMYWYQQDPGMELHLIHYSYGVNSTEKGDLSSESTVSRIRTEHFPLTLESARPSHTSQYLCASSQTGGNTEAFFGQGTRLTVV.

V is TRBV6-1 and J is TRBJ1-5; tentative D call: TRBD1 (6 bases). The CDR3 extends over 13 amino acids. Germline V lookup: CDR1 MNHNS, CDR2 SASEGT. Trimming cost V 2 bases and J 9 bases, with 11 bases left between them. The CDR3 DNA follows: TGTGCCAGCAGTGAACAGGGGTCGGGGCCCCAGCATTTT. This sequence encodes CASSEQGSGPQHF.

V gene TRBV19 combines with J gene TRBJ2-1; a possible D gene is TRBD2 (5 bases). Germline V CDR1 and CDR2: LNHDA, SQIVND (reference sequence). CDR3 length equals 13 residues. With 5 bases removed from V and 8 bases from J, the gap between germline ends came to 13 bases. This chain's CDR3 is CASSQGSGDEQFF. CDR3 nucleotides: TGTGCCAGTAGTCAAGGGTCCGGGGATGAGCAGTTCTTC. Full variable domain (outside the CDR3, taken from reference TRBV19 and TRBJ2-1): DGGITQSPKYLFRKEGQNVTLSCEQNLNHDAMYWYRQDPGQGLRLIYYSQIVNDFQKGDIAEGYSVSREKKESFPLTVTSAQKNPTAFYLCASSQGSGDEQFFGPGTRLTVL.

The rearrangement links TRBV9 to TRBJ2-5; 9 bases map to TRBD2. This CDR3 comprises 16 residues. In germline, CDR1 is SGDLS, CDR2 YYNGEE. V trimming: 0 bases; J trimming: 3 bases; junction bases outside the gene matches: 6. This CDR3 reads CASSVGASGNKETQYF. DNA of the CDR3: TGTGCCAGCAGCGTAGGTGCTAGCGGGAACAAAGAGACCCAGTACTTC.

This chain links TRBV10-1 with TRBJ1-6; 8 bases map to TRBD1. Germline CDR1 WNHNN, CDR2 SYGVQD (reference sequence). CDR3 size: 15 residues. Losses at the gene ends were 3 bases for V and 10 bases for J; bases not matched to a gene: 8. As DNA, the CDR3 is TGCGCCAGCAGTGAACGACAGGGGAGCTACTCACCCCTCCACTTT. This encodes CASSERQGSYSPLHF.

This sequence joins TRBV29-1 and TRBJ1-1; TRBD1 agrees at 7 bases. The germline V gene encodes CDR1 SQVTM and CDR2 ANQGSEA. Unmatched junction bases numbered 13, after V lost 4 bases and J lost 11 bases. This CDR3 contains 13 residues. CDR3 coding DNA: TGCAGCGTTGTTATGGGCCTGACAGGGATTGCTTTCTTT. Protein sequence: CSVVMGLTGIAFF.

The chain carries TRBV19 and TRBJ1-6, with D hard to call. The length of the CDR3 is 13 residues. Trimming took 5 bases from V and 3 from J, leaving 5 bases between them. The germline CDR1 and CDR2 sequences are LNHDA and SQIVND (reference sequence). CDR3 loop: CASSDFYNSPLHF. CDR3 coding DNA: TGTGCCAGTAGTGACTTCTATAATTCACCCCTCCACTTT.

The CDR3 loop reads CASSAGLVGEDTQYF. The CDR3 nucleotides read TGTGCCAGCAGCGCCGGACTAGTAGGGGAGGATACGCAGTATTTT. The V and J genes are TRBV9 and TRBJ2-3, with 7 nucleotides matching TRBD2. CDR3 length equals 15 residues. V lost 3 bases, J lost 6 bases, and 10 bases stayed unmatched. In germline, CDR1 is SGDLS, CDR2 YYNGEE.

The rearrangement joins TRBV28 to TRBJ2-7, with D perhaps matching TRBD1 (6 bases). The CDR3 totals 16 residues. CDR1 and CDR2 from the germline V gene are MDHEN and SYDVKM. V was cut by 6 bases and J by 4 bases, with 22 bases left in between. The CDR3 sequence is CASSSSGAGDFYEQYF. DNA for the CDR3: TGTGCCAGCAGCTCTTCCGGAGCAGGGGATTTTTACGAGCAGTACTTC.

The sample holds one count of this clone. This rearrangement joins TRBV5-5 to TRBJ1-3; D is undetermined. CDR3 length: 17 amino acids. Deletions cut 3 bases from V and 2 bases from J, with 18 bases between. Germline CDR1 SGHKS, CDR2 YYEKEE (reference sequence). The CDR3 spells CASSSPGGSNPGNTIYF. The CDR3 DNA is TGTGCCAGCAGCTCCCCTGGAGGATCCAATCCTGGAAACACCATATATTTT.

This chain's CDR3 is CASSRRGLAGEHNEQFF. DNA for the CDR3: TGTGCCAGCAGCCGCCGGGGACTAGCGGGGGAGCACAATGAGCAGTTCTTC. The chain joins TRBV7-9 to TRBJ2-1, with 14 nucleotides matching TRBD2. The J segment lost 5 bases and the V segment lost 5 bases, leaving 8 bases of the junction unmatched. The CDR3 runs 17 residues. Looked up from germline, CDR1 is SEHNR and CDR2 is FQNEAQ (reference sequence).

This chain joins TRBV27 and TRBJ1-5, with 8 positions matching TRBD1. CDR1 and CDR2 from the germline V gene are MNHEY and SMNVEV (reference sequence). V lost 2 bases and J lost 1; bases outside the gene matches: 10. The CDR3 extends over 18 amino acids. The CDR3 coding sequence is TGTGCCAGCAGTTTAAGGCCAGGGGGCGCGATAAGCAATCAGCCCCAGCATTTT. Its protein product is CASSLRPGGAISNQPQHF.

This chain links TRBV4-1 with TRBJ2-6, with D perhaps matching TRBD1 (6 bases). The CDR3 runs to 17 residues. The germline CDR1 and CDR2 sequences are MGHRA and YSYEKL. V shed 1 base and J shed 0 bases, with 10 bases lying between them. The CDR3 sequence: CASSQATGRSGANVLTF. The DNA of the CDR3 is TGCGCCAGCAGCCAAGCCACAGGGCGCTCTGGGGCCAACGTCCTGACTTTC.

The V call is TRBV2, the J call TRBJ2-7; TRBD1 is a possible D gene (5 bases). V lost 3 bases and J 2 bases, leaving 14 bases between the germline ends. In germline, CDR1 is SNHLY, CDR2 FYNNEI. CDR3 length equals 15 residues. The CDR3 nucleotides read TGTGCCAGCAGTGAGAACAGGCTACAGACCTACGAGCAGTACTTC. Protein product: CASSENRLQTYEQYF.

V and J are TRBV5-6 and TRBJ2-7; TRBD2 aligns across 8 bases. The CDR3 loop spans 14 amino acids. Germline CDR1 SGHDT, CDR2 YYEEEE. The ends lost 0 bases at V and 9 bases at J; junction bases unmatched: 8. The CDR3 nucleotides are TGTGCCAGCAGCTTGGACGGGGGGGCCGGTATGCAGTACTTC. Translating gives CASSLDGGAGMQYF.

This clone came up once. The DNA for the CDR3 is TGTGCCAGCAGTGTAAGGGGAGAAGCTTTCTTT. Translated: CASSVRGEAFF. The J gene is TRBJ1-1, the V gene TRBV2; a possible D gene is TRBD1 (5 bases). The length of the CDR3 is 11 residues. Trimming pared 4 bases from V and 8 bases from J, leaving 8 bases between. Per the germline V gene, CDR1 is SNHLY and CDR2 is FYNNEI.

The chain joins TRBV28 to TRBJ2-7; the D is unclear. Looked up from germline, CDR1 is MDHEN and CDR2 is SYDVKM. CDR3 length: 11 amino acids. V was trimmed by 7 bases and J by 3 bases, leaving 7 bases between them. The CDR3 spells CASNNNYEQYF. CDR3 nucleotides: TGTGCCAGCAATAATAACTACGAGCAGTACTTC.